This T cell receptor (beta chain) was captured in a study of T cell responses to AZD1222 COVID-19 vaccine. V shed 3 bases, J shed 2 bases, and the junction held 5 bases outside the gene matches. The CDR3 length is 16 residues. Germline CDR1 reads SEHNR; CDR2 reads FQNEAQ (reference sequence). The protocol was immunoSEQ multiplex PCR, while the TCRdb copy is restricted to in-frame clones and leaves out a portion. This table holds approximately 97,000 clones, about 88% found once. The origin of this receptor is an adult in good health. The sample was peripheral blood, taken on day 0 of AZD1222 vaccination. The chain uses TRBV7-9 and TRBJ1-5; 9 nucleotides align to TRBD1. The CDR3 loop reads CASSLGTGIGNQPQHF. CDR3 DNA: TGTGCCAGCAGCTTGGGGACAGGGATCGGCAATCAGCCCCAGCATTTT.